The 24 T cell receptor beta chains below come from one sample, sequenced in a study of T cell responses to AZD1222 COVID-19 vaccine. Repertoires were generated with immunoSEQ multiplex PCR, while TCRdb's copy carries only in-frame clones and drops some. The sample has around 96,000 clones; around nine tenths are singletons. Sequences were derived from peripheral blood, sampled on day 0 of AZD1222 vaccination. The receptors here all came from an adult in good health.

In DNA form, the CDR3 reads TGTGCCAGCAGTCTAACGGGATACACCGGGGAGCTGTTTTTT. Its translation is CASSLTGYTGELFF. The chain combines TRBV27 with TRBJ2-2, with D perhaps matching TRBD2 (5 bases). The CDR3 is made up of 14 amino acids. Per germline, CDR1 MNHEY and CDR2 SMNVEV (reference sequence). Between the trimmed V and J ends, which lost 5 bases and 3 bases, there was a span of 10 bases.

The genes are TRBV4-1 and TRBJ1-1; no clear D. Germline V gene lookup returns CDR1 MGHRA and CDR2 YSYEKL. V was shortened by 0 bases and J by 6 bases, with 11 bases between the two germline ends. The CDR3 spans 14 residues. The DNA for the CDR3 is TGCGCCAGCAGCCAAGACTATAGAGAACCTGAAGCTTTCTTT. It codes for CASSQDYREPEAFF.

The V gene is TRBV25-1, the J gene TRBJ1-1; TRBD1 might be the D (6 bases). The CDR3 loop spans 11 amino acids. Per germline, CDR1 MGHDK and CDR2 SYGVNS. V lost 10 bases to trimming and J lost 11 bases, with 17 bases between them. In nucleotides, the CDR3 is TGTGCCACCTGGGGGGGCCGTAAGGCTTTCTTT. Translating it yields CATWGGRKAFF. The full variable domain, rest sourced from reference TRBV25-1 and TRBJ1-1, is EADIYQTPRYLVIGTGKKITLECSQTMGHDKMYWYQQDPGMELHLIHYSYGVNSTEKGDLSSESTVSRIRTEHFPLTLESARPSHTSQYLCATWGGRKAFFGQGTRLTVV.

This clone was detected only a few times. CDR3 sequence (DNA): TGTGCCAGCAGACTGTCATGGCCAGAGAATTCACCCCTCCACTTT. Residues: CASRLSWPENSPLHF. The V gene is TRBV7-2, the J gene TRBJ1-6, with D unresolved. Germline-derived CDR1 and CDR2 are SGHTA and FQGNSA. The CDR3 runs 15 residues. Trimming shortened V by 6 bases and J by 7 bases, and 16 bases separated the two germline ends.

V gene TRBV12-3 or TRBV12-4 combines with J gene TRBJ1-1; maybe TRBD1 (5 bases). V lost 5 bases to trimming and J lost 11 bases, with 15 bases between them. CDR3 length equals 12 residues. CDR3 residues: CASSLDRGAAFF. The CDR3 nucleotides are TGTGCCAGCAGTCTAGATAGGGGTGCGGCTTTCTTT.

V is TRBV2 and J is TRBJ1-5; D is unclear. The CDR3 consists of 18 residues. V lost 0 bases to trimming and J lost 0 bases, with 15 bases between them. Germline lookup yields CDR1 SNHLY and CDR2 FYNNEI. CDR3 residues: CASSEALRRVYSNQPQHF. As DNA, the CDR3 is TGTGCCAGCAGTGAAGCTCTCCGGCGGGTTTATAGCAATCAGCCCCAGCATTTT.

The J gene is TRBJ1-5, the V gene TRBV2, with TRBD1 identical over 7 bases. This CDR3 is built from 15 residues. From germline, CDR1 is SNHLY and CDR2 FYNNEI. With 3 bases clipped from V and 7 bases from J, the junction kept 9 bases outside the gene matches. CDR3 sequence reads: CASSDLAQGSQPQHF. The CDR3 DNA reads as TGTGCCAGCAGTGACCTGGCACAGGGGAGCCAGCCCCAGCATTTT.

Note on this clone: Because the CDR3's place on the DNA is in doubt, the DNA is left out and the CDR3 is given as listed by TCRdb. The V and J genes are TRBV6-5 and TRBJ1-1; TRBD1 is the table's D call and was not checked against the DNA. The length of the CDR3 is 11 amino acids, counting both ends. Per the germline V gene, CDR1 is MNHEY and CDR2 is SVGAGI. The CDR3 reads CASSSSTVAFF.

The rearrangement uses TRBV14 and TRBJ2-2, with 11 bases matching TRBD2. CDR1 SGHDN and CDR2 FVKESK come from the germline V gene. CDR3 length equals 18 residues. V lost 2 bases to trimming and J lost 2 bases; unmatched junction nucleotides: 7. CDR3 sequence reads: CASSQRGLAGLNTGELFF. CDR3 sequence (DNA): TGTGCCAGCAGCCAACGAGGACTAGCGGGCTTAAACACCGGGGAGCTGTTTTTT.

The V and J genes are TRBV6-2 or TRBV6-3 and TRBJ1-2; D not certain. V shed 3 bases and J shed 10 bases, with 12 bases lying between them. The CDR3 spans 12 residues. The germline V gene encodes CDR1 MNHEY and CDR2 SVGEGT. CDR3 protein: CASSYPPPAYTF. CDR3 nucleotide sequence: TGTGCCAGCAGTTATCCTCCTCCCGCCTACACCTTC.

The chain uses TRBV6-5 and TRBJ1-5; D not resolved. The V end lost 6 bases, the J end lost 5 bases, and 14 bases lay between the germline ends. Germline loops: CDR1 MNHEY, CDR2 SVGAGI. This CDR3 has 14 amino acids. The CDR3 DNA sequence: TGTGCCAGCAGGGCCCGGGAGAAAGATCAGCCCCAGCATTTT. Amino acids: CASRAREKDQPQHF.

The chain couples TRBV6-5 to TRBJ1-5, with D hard to call. V was pared by 6 bases and J by 3 bases, with 15 bases between. Germline CDR1 and CDR2: MNHEY and SVGAGI. The CDR3 has 15 amino acids. The CDR3 DNA is TGTGCCAGCAGGACGGACGCCGGAGCCAATCAGCCCCAGCATTTT. This gives the protein CASRTDAGANQPQHF.

The CDR3 sequence: CATSRDRGTGELFF. In nucleotides, the CDR3 is TGTGCCACCAGCAGAGATCGGGGGACCGGGGAGCTGTTTTTT. The chain is built from TRBV15 and TRBJ2-2; the D gene is possibly TRBD2 (6 bases). Trimming pared 0 bases from V and 5 bases from J, leaving 7 bases between. The CDR3 runs to 14 residues. Germline V gene lookup returns CDR1 LNHNV and CDR2 YYDKDF (reference sequence).

The chain has TRBV30 and TRBJ2-2; D is ambiguous. V lost 0 bases, J lost 1 base, and 6 bases lay in between. The CDR3 extends over 14 amino acids. From germline, CDR1 is GTSNPN and CDR2 SVGIG (reference sequence). CDR3 in amino acids: CAWSVVVNTGELFF. In nucleotides, the CDR3 is TGTGCCTGGAGTGTGGTGGTGAACACCGGGGAGCTGTTTTTT. The whole variable domain, remainder taken from reference TRBV30 and TRBJ2-2, is SQTIHQWPATLVQPVGSPLSLECTVEGTSNPNLYWYRQAAGRGLQLLFYSVGIGQISSEVPQNLSASRPQDRQFILSSKKLLLSDSGFYLCAWSVVVNTGELFFGEGSRLTVL.

The chain uses TRBV5-4 and TRBJ1-1, with D unclear. Germline lookup yields CDR1 SGHNT and CDR2 YYREEE (reference sequence). CDR3 length: 13 amino acids. V dropped 0 bases and J dropped 9 bases, with 12 bases sitting between them. Here the CDR3 DNA reads TGTGCCAGCAGCTTGGACTGGGCCAGCCAAGCTTTCTTT. Its protein is CASSLDWASQAFF. Full variable domain (outside the CDR3, taken from reference TRBV5-4 and TRBJ1-1): ETGVTQSPTHLIKTRGQQVTLRCSSQSGHNTVSWYQQALGQGPQFIFQYYREEENGRGNFPPRFSGLQFPNYSSELNVNALELDDSALYLCASSLDWASQAFFGQGTRLTVV.

CDR3 residues: CASSASDTIYF. Here the CDR3 DNA reads TGTGCCAGCAGCGCCAGTGACACCATATATTTT. The V and J genes are TRBV9 and TRBJ1-3; D call uncertain. Trimming took 3 bases from V and 8 from J, leaving 6 bases between them. The CDR3 length is 11 residues. The germline V gene encodes CDR1 SGDLS and CDR2 YYNGEE.

This clone was seen only once. The genes are TRBV25-1 and TRBJ1-2; the match to TRBD1 covers 7 bases. The CDR3 extends over 14 amino acids. Germline V gives CDR1 MGHDK, CDR2 SYGVNS. V lost 4 bases to trimming and J lost 7 bases; unmatched junction nucleotides: 9. CDR3 sequence: CASSGRGRWFGYTF. DNA of the CDR3: TGTGCCAGCAGTGGAAGGGGGCGGTGGTTTGGCTACACCTTC.

The chain uses TRBV5-1 and TRBJ1-5, with D possibly TRBD1 on 5 matching bases. Trimming cost V 4 bases and J 7 bases, with 15 bases left between them. This CDR3 has 14 residues. Germline V gene data show CDR1 as SGHRS and CDR2 as YFSETQ. CDR3 region: CASSLAGSGQPQHF. CDR3 in DNA: TGCGCCAGCAGCCTAGCAGGGTCCGGCCAGCCCCAGCATTTT.

In its sample, this clone was seen once. The chain joins TRBV30 to TRBJ1-2; D is undetermined. Germline V CDR1 and CDR2: GTSNPN, SVGIG (reference sequence). Trimming took 3 bases from V and 4 from J, leaving 15 bases between them. This CDR3 contains 14 residues. CDR3 bases: TGTGCCTGGAGCCCGGGCCCTGTGGGCTATGGCTACACCTTC. This translates into CAWSPGPVGYGYTF.

J is TRBJ1-1 and V is TRBV27; D remains ambiguous. Germline CDR1 reads MNHEY; CDR2 reads SMNVEV (reference sequence). The CDR3 is made up of 14 amino acids. The germline V and J ends were trimmed by 5 bases and 2 bases, with 12 bases remaining between them. The CDR3 region is CASSPFGVNTEAFF. CDR3 bases: TGTGCCAGCAGTCCTTTCGGGGTCAACACTGAAGCTTTCTTT.

This rearrangement joins TRBV10-3 to TRBJ1-2; 9 bases map to TRBD1. Trimming removed 8 bases from V and 2 bases from J; junction bases left unmatched: 0. The germline V gene has CDR1 ENHRY and CDR2 SYGVKD. The length of the CDR3 is 12 residues. Written as DNA, the CDR3 is TGTGCCATCGGGACAGGGAACTATGGCTACACCTTC. As protein: CAIGTGNYGYTF.

The V and J genes are TRBV19 and TRBJ1-3; D might be TRBD1 (6 bases). CDR3 length: 17 amino acids. Per germline, CDR1 LNHDA and CDR2 SQIVND (reference sequence). Trimming stripped 2 bases from V and 0 bases from J, with 14 bases between. CDR3 DNA sequence: TGTGCCAGTAGTATAAAAGGGGGACGGAGCTCTGGAAACACCATATATTTT. This encodes CASSIKGGRSSGNTIYF.

This chain links TRBV19 with TRBJ2-1, with 11 nucleotides matching TRBD2. CDR1 and CDR2 from the germline V gene are LNHDA and SQIVND (reference sequence). V was clipped by 5 bases and J by 7 bases; unmatched bases: 4. CDR3 length: 14 residues. The CDR3 region has the DNA TGTGCCAGTAGTCCAGGGACTAGCGGAAATGAGCAGTTCTTC. Translated: CASSPGTSGNEQFF.

The chain links TRBV3-1 (or the pseudogene TRBV3-2) to TRBJ1-2; D is uncertain. Germline CDR1 LGHDT, CDR2 YNNKEL (reference sequence). Deletions cut 1 base from V and 8 bases from J, with 17 bases between. The CDR3 consists of 15 residues. The CDR3 loop is CASSQGQALLRGYTF. CDR3 DNA sequence: TGTGCCAGCAGCCAAGGCCAGGCCCTCCTCAGAGGCTACACCTTC.